These 8 T cell receptor beta chains were all obtained from the same sample, sequenced in a study of blood T cell repertoires in COVID-19. Measured with immunoSEQ multiplex PCR; TCRdb has only the in-frame clones, and not every one. The sample carries roughly 38,000 clones, about 82% recorded once. Sequencing was done on a sample of peripheral blood. Receptors were obtained from a man between 60 and 70 years old in a cohort sampled during active COVID-19.

The V gene is TRBV19, the J gene TRBJ2-7, with TRBD1 as a possible D gene (6 bases). With 8 bases removed from V and 8 bases from J, the gap between germline ends came to 13 bases. The germline V gene encodes CDR1 LNHDA and CDR2 SQIVND (reference sequence). CDR3 length: 11 residues. For the CDR3, the DNA is TGTGCCAGTGGGACACCCACGAAGCAGTACTTC. It yields the protein CASGTPTKQYF.

V is TRBV5-1 and J is TRBJ2-5; possibly TRBD2 for D (6 bases). Germline lookup yields CDR1 SGHRS and CDR2 YFSETQ. This CDR3 is 15 amino acids long. Trimming removed 4 bases from V and 2 bases from J, with 15 bases in between. CDR3: CASSGPGERQETQYF. As DNA, the CDR3 is TGCGCCAGCAGCGGACCGGGGGAGCGGCAAGAGACCCAGTACTTC.

This clone was counted between two and nine times. The gene calls are TRBV10-3 and TRBJ2-1, with a weak D call TRBD2 (6 bases). CDR3 size: 13 residues. Germline loops: CDR1 ENHRY, CDR2 SYGVKD. Trimming pared 6 bases from V and 6 bases from J, leaving 12 bases between. Written as DNA, the CDR3 is TGTGCCATCAGGGGGGACTCTTCCAATGAGCAGTTCTTC. Translation gives CAIRGDSSNEQFF.

J is TRBJ1-2 and V is TRBV7-3; a possible D gene is TRBD1 (5 bases). CDR1 is SGHTA, CDR2 FQGTGA, per germline. The CDR3 has 14 amino acids. Trimming removed 5 bases from V and 6 bases from J, with 16 bases in between. CDR3 sequence reads: CASSPMGGRDGYTF. The CDR3, as DNA: TGTGCCAGCAGCCCCATGGGGGGTCGGGATGGCTACACCTTC.

This chain joins TRBV11-2 and TRBJ2-7, with a weak D call TRBD2 (6 bases). CDR3 size: 14 residues. Per germline, CDR1 SGHAT and CDR2 FQNNGV. V was shortened by 8 bases and J by 1 base, with 15 bases between the two germline ends. CDR3 amino acids: CASGWAGRSYEQYF. The CDR3 coding sequence is TGTGCCAGCGGCTGGGCAGGGAGGTCCTACGAGCAGTACTTC.

A note on this clone: A junction boundary mismatches the germline segment, possibly from a read error. The gene calls are TRBV9 and TRBJ2-4; 9 bases map to TRBD2. The length of the CDR3 is 19 residues. Per germline, CDR1 SGDLS and CDR2 YYNGEE. This chain's CDR3 is CPPRGGGGGPGLAKNIQYF. The DNA for the CDR3 is TGCCCCCCCCGCGGCGGGGGGGGCGGGCCCGGTCTGGCCAAAAACATTCAGTACTTC.

The rearrangement uses TRBV30 and TRBJ1-5; possible D gene TRBD1, 6 bases. CDR3 length equals 15 residues. The germline gives CDR1 GTSNPN, CDR2 SVGIG (reference sequence). V was clipped by 0 bases and J by 4 bases, with 13 bases between them. In DNA, the CDR3 is TGTGCCTGGAGTGTAGCACGGGGGGCAAATCAGCCCCAGCATTTT. Protein: CAWSVARGANQPQHF.

In its sample, this clone was seen a few times. The rearrangement uses TRBV4-3 and TRBJ2-7; 9 bases agree with TRBD1. Germline V gene lookup returns CDR1 LGHNA and CDR2 YSLEER. Trimming cost V 4 bases and J 1 base; bases outside gene matches: 5. The length of the CDR3 is 15 residues. The chain's CDR3 is CASSLSGTGSYEQYF. CDR3 nucleotide sequence: TGCGCCAGCAGCCTATCCGGGACAGGGTCCTACGAGCAGTACTTC.